This passage covers 2 T cell receptor beta chains from one sample sequenced in a study of tumor and adjacent non-tumor tissue in lung cancer. Three rounds of nested PCR, following a modified ARM-PCR protocol, produced the TCRbeta library. TCRdb passed the multiplex PCR reads through MiXCR, listing each CDR3 protein once. The sample holds some 80,000 distinct CDR3 sequences, 55% to 80% seen once. RNA was extracted from bulk tissue without any cell sorting. Material: lung tumor tissue. The origin of the receptors is a woman aged 40 to 49 with non-small cell lung cancer.

This clonotype was counted a single time. The missing conserved phenylalanine or tryptophan at the end of this CDR3 makes a read error likely. This chain uses TRBV29-1 with TRBJ2-1; a weak D match, TRBD1 (6 bases). The CDR3 consists of 14 residues. V was pared by 4 bases and J by 3 bases, with 13 bases between. Germline CDR1 is SQVTM and CDR2 is ANQGSEA. CDR3 sequence (DNA): TGCAGCGTTGCGACAGGTAGCTTCTACAATGAGCAGTTCTTA. Amino acids: CSVATGSFYNEQFL.

The sample holds many counts of this clonotype. The chain carries TRBV28 and TRBJ1-1, with D perhaps matching TRBD1 (5 bases). V dropped 7 bases and J dropped 2 bases, with 14 bases sitting between them. The CDR3 is 14 residues long. Germline CDR1 MDHEN, CDR2 SYDVKM. The chain's CDR3 is CASTLGRTNTEAFF. CDR3 in DNA: TGTGCCAGCACCCTGGGGCGGACCAACACTGAAGCTTTCTTT.